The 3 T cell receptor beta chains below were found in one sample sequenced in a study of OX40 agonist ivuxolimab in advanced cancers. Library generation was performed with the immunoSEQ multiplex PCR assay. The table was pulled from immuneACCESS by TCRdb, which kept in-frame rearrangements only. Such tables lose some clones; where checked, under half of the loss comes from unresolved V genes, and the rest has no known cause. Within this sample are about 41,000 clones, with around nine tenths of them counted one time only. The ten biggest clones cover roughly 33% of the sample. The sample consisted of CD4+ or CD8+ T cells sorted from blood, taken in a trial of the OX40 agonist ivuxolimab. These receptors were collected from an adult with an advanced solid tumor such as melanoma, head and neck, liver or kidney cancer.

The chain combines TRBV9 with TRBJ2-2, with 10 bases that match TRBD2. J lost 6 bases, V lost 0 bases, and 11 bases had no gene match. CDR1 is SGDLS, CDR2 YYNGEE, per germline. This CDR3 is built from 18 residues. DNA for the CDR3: TGTGCCAGCAGCGTAGGGCTAGCGGGGGCCTCGGGGGCCGGGGAGCTGTTTTTT. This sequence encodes CASSVGLAGASGAGELFF. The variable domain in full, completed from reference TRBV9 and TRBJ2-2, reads DSGVTQTPKHLITATGQRVTLRCSPRSGDLSVYWYQQSLDQGLQFLIQYYNGEERAKGNILERFSAQQFPDLHSELNLSSLELGDSALYFCASSVGLAGASGAGELFFGEGSRLTVL.

The CDR3 loop is CASSEGQSSDTQYF. For the CDR3, the DNA is TGTGCCAGCAGTGAGGGACAGTCCTCAGATACGCAGTATTTT. The chain combines TRBV2 with TRBJ2-3, with 7 bases fitting TRBD1. With 3 bases clipped from V and 4 bases from J, the junction kept 4 bases outside the gene matches. The V gene's germline CDR1 is SNHLY and CDR2 FYNNEI. The CDR3 has 14 amino acids. Full variable domain (outside the CDR3, taken from reference TRBV2 and TRBJ2-3): EPEVTQTPSHQVTQMGQEVILRCVPISNHLYFYWYRQILGQKVEFLVSFYNNEISEKSEIFDDQFSVERPDGSNFTLKIRSTKLEDSAMYFCASSEGQSSDTQYFGPGTRLTVL.

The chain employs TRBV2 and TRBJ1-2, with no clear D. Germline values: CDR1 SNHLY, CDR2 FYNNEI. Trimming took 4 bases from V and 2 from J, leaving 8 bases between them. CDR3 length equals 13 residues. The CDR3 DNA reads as TGTGCCAGCAGTGCGGAGTTAAACTATGGCTACACCTTC. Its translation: CASSAELNYGYTF.